This T cell receptor (beta chain) was sequenced in a study of T cells in Graves' hyperthyroidism and ophthalmopathy. Researchers took RNA transcripts and amplified the TCR beta CDR3 regions from them. The HTBI primer set was used in a first-round RT-PCR of the TCR CDR3. MiXCR was run by TCRdb on the multiplex PCR reads, yielding one entry per CDR3 protein. The sample lists more than 300,000 distinct CDR3 sequences; about a sixth were seen once. The CDR3 runs 14 residues. Germline V gene lookup returns CDR1 SQVTM and CDR2 ANQGSEA. V was clipped by 6 bases and J by 9 bases, with 21 bases between them. The specimen was blood. This receptor was obtained from a woman aged 25-40 years with Graves' hyperthyroidism that later progressed to Graves' ophthalmopathy. This rearrangement joins TRBV29-1 to TRBJ2-4, with D possibly being TRBD2 (5 bases). This CDR3 reads CSVAGESYVPIQYF. In DNA form, the CDR3 reads TGCAGCGTCGCCGGGGAGTCCTACGTTCCCATTCAGTACTTC.